This T cell receptor (beta chain) appears in the sequencing data of a study of PD-L1 blockade in urothelial cancer. Turning to the study itself: Patients took up atezolizumab in the mid-2010s at 1,200 mg intravenously every 3 weeks. About 90% of the 29 patients were males with bladder-origin urothelial cancer. There were a median of approximately 140,000 T cells in blood samples.

Points on this clone: Antigen unknown.

The study, taken as a whole, reports: Those with durable benefit had larger increases in tumor-associated blood clones at 3 weeks.

Here immunoSEQ multiplex PCR was the method, and the copy in TCRdb shows in-frame clones only, minus some. Of some 100,000 clones in the sample, roughly nine tenths were seen once. This specimen consisted of PBMCs, obtained around atezolizumab (anti-PD-L1) treatment. The sequence was obtained from a woman at least 80 years old with urothelial cancer.

CDR3 nucleotide sequence: TGTGCCAGCAGTAAAAGGACAGGGCGGTACGAGCAGTACTTC. Its protein is CASSKRTGRYEQYF. The chain links TRBV28 to TRBJ2-7, with 8 nucleotides matching TRBD1. Looked up from germline, CDR1 is MDHEN and CDR2 is SYDVKM. The CDR3 has 14 residues. V trimming: 5 bases; J trimming: 4 bases; junction bases outside the gene matches: 7.